This TCR beta chain was sequenced during a study of human T cells and chemical hapten exposure. Study-level points and caveats: Counts of expanded TCRs at PT1 were positively correlated with patch test score. While controls formed fewer of them, expanded TCRs formed significantly more large CDR3 similarity clusters.

MiXCR was run by TCRdb on the RACE reads, yielding one entry per CDR3 protein. Here the sample spans about 190,000 distinct CDR3 sequences, under 30% being singletons. This clonotype was seen a few times. Its antigen is currently unknown. The V gene's germline CDR1 is SNHLY and CDR2 FYNNEI. CDR3 size: 14 residues. V was clipped by 7 bases and J by 3 bases; unmatched bases: 5. Noted time point: patch test 3, about 24 weeks after DPC sensitization. Specified treatment: therapeutic diphenylcyclopropenone sensitization with weekly scalp DPC. Unfractionated whole blood yielded total RNA. This specimen was whole blood, taken in connection with sensitization to the hapten diphenylcyclopropenone (DPC). The TCR sequence derives from a woman between 35 and 50 years old with alopecia areata. Some clones in this sample may be carry-over from other donors' samples. The chain carries TRBV2 and TRBJ2-1; TRBD2 matches 8 bases. Here the CDR3 reads CASTREGLYNEQFF. The CDR3 DNA follows: TGTGCCAGCACACGGGAGGGCCTCTACAATGAGCAGTTCTTC.